This T cell receptor beta chain was identified in a study of shared clonotypes between healthy human individuals. Study details: Three plates each covered CD4 naive and memory; CD8 naive two, CD8 memory one. Regarding the study as a whole: Clonotype sharing across donors was expected to vary with sequencing depth.

The protocol was immunoSEQ multiplex PCR, while the TCRdb copy is restricted to in-frame clones and leaves out a portion. This sample has about 580,000 clones; 95% to 98% occur once, and the top ten carry roughly 0.29%. CDR1 is MNHEY, CDR2 SMNVEV, per germline (reference sequence). V dropped 4 bases and J dropped 2 bases, with 15 bases sitting between them. This CDR3 has 15 residues. CD45RO-negative, CCR7-selected cells formed the naive CD8 fraction, which excluded terminally differentiated effector memory CD45RA+ cells. Only Caucasian adults living in Nashville, Tennessee made up the donor group. About this clone itself: Antigen: not known.

The gene calls are TRBV27 and TRBJ2-7, with a weak D call TRBD1 (6 bases). The source is a man aged 25 to 40 in good health. Sequenced input: naive CD8+ T cells sorted from blood. The CDR3 DNA is TGTGCCAGCAGTTCCGACAGGTGGGATCCCTACGAGCAGTACTTC. It encodes CASSSDRWDPYEQYF.